There are many counts of the clone carrying this TCR beta chain. CDR1 and CDR2 from the germline V gene are MNHNS and SASEGT. V was clipped by 5 bases and J by 7 bases, with 12 bases between them. This CDR3 spans 13 amino acids. The data derive from a study of T cells in Graves' hyperthyroidism and ophthalmopathy. The source material, RNA transcripts, was used to amplify TCR beta CDR3 regions. The TCR CDR3 first-round RT-PCR relied on the HTBI primer set. From the multiplex PCR reads, TCRdb called clonotypes with MiXCR, one entry per CDR3 protein. The repertoire holds under 350,000 distinct CDR3 sequences, with roughly 18% as singletons.

Material for sequencing was blood. The clonotype originates from a woman between 45 and 65 years old with Graves' hyperthyroidism. The genes are TRBV6-1 and TRBJ2-1; D is ambiguous. The CDR3 here is CASSYSLYNEQFF. DNA of the CDR3: TGTGCCAGCAGTTATTCCCTTTATAATGAGCAGTTCTTC.